A single sample is the source of the 10 T cell receptor beta chains below, sequenced in a study of regulatory T cells in long-lasting Graves disease. In building TCR beta libraries, iRepertoire HTBI primers were used together with Arm-PCR of CDR3 regions. TCRdb ran MiXCR on the multiplex PCR reads and lists one entry per CDR3 protein. The sample lists around 460,000 distinct CDR3 sequences, 14% seen once, with approximately 17% in the top ten. The time point was: newly diagnosed GD, antithyroid drugs for less than 3 months. Construction of the TCR library relied on RNA isolated from PBMCs. These data are also associated with another study on T cells in Graves' hyperthyroidism and ophthalmopathy.

The material was peripheral blood mononuclear cells (PBMCs), obtained at new diagnosis, from a patient treated with antithyroid drugs. The receptor source for this set is a woman aged 50 to 60 with Graves disease.

This clonotype was seen only a few times. The V gene is TRBV12-3 or TRBV12-4, the J gene TRBJ2-1; TRBD2 agrees at 11 bases. The V gene end was trimmed by 6 bases and the J gene end by 4 bases; junction bases not matched to a gene: 5. The CDR3 consists of 15 residues. The CDR3 loop is CASRPGLADYNEQFF. The CDR3 DNA reads as TGTGCCAGCAGGCCGGGACTAGCGGATTACAATGAGCAGTTCTTC.

The chain combines TRBV7-8 with TRBJ2-2; D ambiguous. Trimming pared 2 bases from V and 1 base from J, leaving 14 bases between. This CDR3 spans 17 amino acids. The V gene's germline CDR1 is SGHVS and CDR2 FQNEAQ. This chain's CDR3 is CASSLRPIILNTGELFF. CDR3 sequence (DNA): TGTGCCAGCAGCTTACGACCAATAATACTGAACACCGGGGAGCTGTTTTTT. Supplemented by reference TRBV7-8 and TRBJ2-2, the full variable domain reads GAGVSQSPRYKVAKRGQDVALRCDPISGHVSLFWYQQALGQGPEFLTYFQNEAQLDKSGLPSDRFFAERPEGSVSTLKIQRTQQEDSAVYLCASSLRPIILNTGELFFGEGSRLTVL.

This clonotype was picked up a small number of times. The chain has TRBV12-3 or TRBV12-4 and TRBJ1-5; D is unclear. V lost 1 base to trimming and J lost 2 bases, with 12 bases between them. CDR3 length: 16 residues. The CDR3 region is CASSLGTAWGNQPQHF. The CDR3 coding sequence is TGTGCCAGCAGTTTAGGAACGGCATGGGGCAATCAGCCCCAGCATTTT.

The chain joins TRBV30 to TRBJ2-3, with D perhaps given as TRBD1 or TRBD2 (5 bases each). The germline V and J ends were trimmed by 4 bases and 7 bases, with 15 bases remaining between them. CDR3 length equals 13 residues. Germline assignment: CDR1 GTSNPN and CDR2 SVGIG (reference sequence). The CDR3 DNA is TGTGCCTGGACGGGACCTCCGAATTATACGCAGTATTTT. Residues: CAWTGPPNYTQYF.

This clonotype was detected a few times. The chain uses TRBV10-3 and TRBJ2-3; 11 bases fit TRBD2. The V gene end was trimmed by 0 bases and the J gene end by 2 bases; junction bases not matched to a gene: 13. This CDR3 has 20 residues. Germline lookup yields CDR1 ENHRY and CDR2 SYGVKD. This chain's CDR3 is CAISESGVAGGPMLTDTQYF. The DNA of the CDR3 is TGTGCCATCAGTGAGTCGGGGGTAGCGGGAGGGCCGATGCTCACAGATACGCAGTATTTT.

V gene TRBV10-2 combines with J gene TRBJ2-5; 10 bases fit TRBD2. The CDR3 totals 16 residues. Germline V CDR1 and CDR2: WSHSY, SAAADI. Trimming took 8 bases from V and 4 from J; bases not matched to a gene: 13. The CDR3 protein is CASSSGTSALRETQYF. The CDR3 region has the DNA TGCGCCAGCTCCTCCGGGACTAGCGCCCTCCGAGAGACCCAGTACTTC.

Many counts were recorded for this clonotype. V usage is TRBV28 and J usage is TRBJ2-7; the D is unclear. Germline CDR1 reads MDHEN; CDR2 reads SYDVKM. The CDR3 has 12 residues. V was shortened by 2 bases and J by 3 bases, with 5 bases between the two germline ends. CDR3 in amino acids: CASSLRIYEQYF. CDR3 bases: TGTGCCAGCAGTTTACGTATCTACGAGCAGTACTTC.

The genes are TRBV3-1 and TRBJ2-7; D call uncertain. The CDR3 spans 14 residues. Trimming pared 1 base from V and 2 bases from J, leaving 9 bases between. Looked up from germline, CDR1 is LGHDT and CDR2 is YNNKEL (reference sequence). CDR3 nucleotide sequence: TGTGCCAGCAGCCAAGTTTTTGGGCCCTACGAGCAGTACTTC. Its protein is CASSQVFGPYEQYF.

The chain uses TRBV2 and TRBJ2-3; 8 positions agree with TRBD2. The CDR3 totals 15 residues. In germline, CDR1 is SNHLY, CDR2 FYNNEI. J gave up 3 bases and V 6 bases, and 8 bases lay outside the gene matches. The CDR3 DNA reads as TGTGCCAGCAGACTAACCCGGGGGGGGACAGATACGCAGTATTTT. Translating it yields CASRLTRGGTDTQYF.

On this clonotype: The junction and the germline gene differ at one end; a read error may be behind it. The V gene is TRBV28, the J gene TRBJ2-1; 11 bases match TRBD2. Per germline, CDR1 MDHEN and CDR2 SYDVKM. The CDR3 has 19 amino acids. CDR3 in DNA: TGTGCCAGCGGTTTTTCGACTAGCGGGAAAGTATACTCCTACAATGAGCAGTTCTTC. Translated: CASGFSTSGKVYSYNEQFF.